This entry lists 31 T cell receptor beta chains sequenced from one sample in a study of blood T cell repertoires in COVID-19. TCRdb's table, derived via immunoSEQ multiplex PCR, lists solely in-frame clones and lacks some. Of 65,000 to 95,000 clones in the sample, roughly 90% were seen once. Sequenced: peripheral blood. Receptor source: a man aged 70 or older with active or convalescent COVID-19.

For the CDR3, the DNA is TGTGCCAGCAGCCAAAACGGGTATGGAAACACCATATATTTT. This encodes CASSQNGYGNTIYF. The chain links TRBV3-1 (or the pseudogene TRBV3-2) to TRBJ1-3; D not certain. The V end lost 2 bases, the J end lost 3 bases, and 8 bases lay between the germline ends. In germline, CDR1 is LGHDT, CDR2 YNNKEL (reference sequence). There are 14 residues in the CDR3.

V usage is TRBV5-4 and J usage is TRBJ1-2; tentative D call: TRBD1 (5 bases). V was shortened by 2 bases and J by 5 bases, with 7 bases between the two germline ends. This CDR3 has 12 amino acids. From germline, CDR1 is SGHNT and CDR2 YYREEE (reference sequence). The CDR3 sequence is CASSFQGYGYTF. The CDR3 DNA reads as TGTGCCAGCAGCTTTCAGGGTTATGGCTACACCTTC.

The V and J genes are TRBV28 and TRBJ1-5; D remains ambiguous. V was pared by 6 bases and J by 3 bases, with 6 bases between. From germline, CDR1 is MDHEN and CDR2 SYDVKM. This CDR3 contains 12 residues. CDR3 residues: CASSPLNQPQHF. CDR3 nucleotides: TGTGCCAGCAGCCCCCTCAATCAGCCCCAGCATTTT.

The chain carries TRBV7-6 and TRBJ1-6, with D possibly matching TRBD1 (6 bases). Germline V lookup: CDR1 SGHVS, CDR2 FNYEAQ. The CDR3 is made up of 15 amino acids. The V end was cut by 1 base, the J end by 5 bases, with 9 bases between. CDR3 sequence: CASSLEAGDNSPLHF. The CDR3 bases are TGTGCCAGCAGCTTAGAGGCAGGGGATAATTCACCCCTCCACTTT.

The V call is TRBV7-8, the J call TRBJ1-6, with D tentatively TRBD1 (5 bases). Trimming pared 1 base from V and 0 bases from J, leaving 13 bases between. In germline, CDR1 is SGHVS, CDR2 FQNEAQ. The CDR3 totals 18 residues. The CDR3 DNA is TGTGCCAGCAGCTTAGTGGACATCTTTAGCTCCTATAATTCACCCCTCCACTTT. This encodes CASSLVDIFSSYNSPLHF.

V usage is TRBV2 and J usage is TRBJ1-4; 9 positions match TRBD1. CDR1 is SNHLY, CDR2 FYNNEI, per germline. V was clipped by 11 bases and J by 5 bases; unmatched bases: 6. This CDR3 has 13 amino acids. The CDR3 DNA sequence: TGTGCCGCGTCCGGGACAGGGAATGAAAAACTGTTTTTT. This gives the protein CAASGTGNEKLFF.

The rearrangement joins TRBV5-8 to TRBJ1-1; D unclear. The ends were cut back, 4 bases at V and 0 bases at J, with 19 bases in the middle. The CDR3 has 17 residues. Germline CDR1 SGHTS, CDR2 YDEGEE. The DNA of the CDR3 is TGTGCCAGCAGCCGGGAACTTGAATTCCTCATGAACACTGAAGCTTTCTTT. The encoded protein is CASSRELEFLMNTEAFF.

This clone has just one count. The chain combines TRBV7-2 with TRBJ2-7; the D is unclear. The germline V gene encodes CDR1 SGHTA and CDR2 FQGNSA. The CDR3 is made up of 14 amino acids. The V end was cut by 3 bases, the J end by 2 bases, with 11 bases between. CDR3 in amino acids: CASSLLTYTYEQYF. The CDR3 DNA is TGTGCCAGCAGCTTGTTGACATACACCTACGAGCAGTACTTC.

The chain combines TRBV28 with TRBJ1-2; the D gene is possibly TRBD1 (5 bases). CDR3 length: 14 amino acids. The germline V and J ends were trimmed by 3 bases and 6 bases, with 14 bases remaining between them. CDR1 is MDHEN and CDR2 is SYDVKM in the germline V gene. CDR3 DNA sequence: TGTGCCAGCAGTTTCACCAGGGATTCTCATGGCTACACCTTC. Its translation: CASSFTRDSHGYTF.

The V call is TRBV5-4, the J call TRBJ2-5; 12 bases align to TRBD1. CDR1 is SGHNT and CDR2 is YYREEE in the germline V gene (reference sequence). After removal of 4 bases from V and 9 bases from J, the junction contained 19 bases not matched to a gene. The CDR3 has 18 amino acids. For the CDR3, the DNA is TGTGCCAGCAGCCCCGGGGGGGACAGGGGGCTAGCGGGTGGGGCCCAGTACTTC. Translation: CASSPGGDRGLAGGAQYF.

This chain links TRBV27 with TRBJ2-6, with a tentative D call TRBD1 (6 bases). Germline V gene data show CDR1 as MNHEY and CDR2 as SMNVEV (reference sequence). V was shortened by 5 bases and J by 1 base, with 9 bases between the two germline ends. CDR3 length: 15 amino acids. The CDR3 coding sequence is TGTGCCAGCAGTAACAGGGTTTCTGGGGCCAACGTCCTGACTTTC. Translation gives CASSNRVSGANVLTF.

This CDR3 reads CASSVSMRRGAINEQFF. CDR3 nucleotide sequence: TGCGCCAGCAGCGTTAGTATGCGGCGGGGGGCCATCAATGAGCAGTTCTTC. The chain employs TRBV5-1 and TRBJ2-1; 8 positions agree with TRBD2. The germline CDR1 and CDR2 sequences are SGHRS and YFSETQ. The CDR3 is 17 amino acids. V trimming: 4 bases; J trimming: 6 bases; junction bases outside the gene matches: 15.

This chain joins TRBV27 and TRBJ1-6, with 7 bases matching TRBD1. Germline values: CDR1 MNHEY, CDR2 SMNVEV (reference sequence). V lost 5 bases to trimming and J lost 3 bases; unmatched junction nucleotides: 13. There are 18 residues in the CDR3. The CDR3 coding sequence is TGTGCCAGCAGTCCCAACTCCGGGACAGAAAGCTATAATTCACCCCTCCACTTT. This sequence encodes CASSPNSGTESYNSPLHF.

This chain connects TRBV4-3 to TRBJ2-7; possible D gene TRBD2, 7 bases. V was trimmed by 2 bases and J by 6 bases, leaving 17 bases between them. The CDR3 covers 15 residues. The germline V gene has CDR1 LGHNA and CDR2 YSLEER. The CDR3 nucleotides read TGCGCCAGCAGCCAATTATTCGGGGGGCTAAGCGAGCAGTACTTC. It encodes CASSQLFGGLSEQYF.

The chain is built from TRBV9 and TRBJ2-1; the match to TRBD1 covers 10 bases. Germline CDR1 reads SGDLS; CDR2 reads YYNGEE. The CDR3 runs to 17 residues. V lost 0 bases to trimming and J lost 5 bases; unmatched junction nucleotides: 8. CDR3 sequence: CASSVVKGQGTDNEQFF. As DNA, the CDR3 is TGTGCCAGCAGCGTAGTAAAGGGACAGGGGACGGACAATGAGCAGTTCTTC. The complete variable domain, with remaining parts taken from reference TRBV9 and TRBJ2-1, reads DSGVTQTPKHLITATGQRVTLRCSPRSGDLSVYWYQQSLDQGLQFLIQYYNGEERAKGNILERFSAQQFPDLHSELNLSSLELGDSALYFCASSVVKGQGTDNEQFFGPGTRLTVL.

This rearrangement joins TRBV4-2 to TRBJ2-1; 7 positions match TRBD1. J lost 2 bases, V lost 1 base, and 8 bases had no gene match. This CDR3 spans 17 amino acids. Germline CDR1 reads LGHNA; CDR2 reads YNFKEQ. CDR3 sequence reads: CASSQGNRGPTYNEQFF. The CDR3 nucleotides are TGTGCCAGCAGCCAAGGTAACAGGGGACCGACCTACAATGAGCAGTTCTTC.

This chain links TRBV5-6 with TRBJ2-3, with a weak D call TRBD1 (6 bases). The germline V and J ends were trimmed by 4 bases and 6 bases, with 18 bases remaining between them. The germline V gene has CDR1 SGHDT and CDR2 YYEEEE. CDR3 length equals 15 residues. The CDR3 sequence: CASSLDPQGRDTQYF. In nucleotides, the CDR3 is TGTGCCAGCAGCCTCGATCCTCAGGGGCGGGATACGCAGTATTTT.

The CDR3 DNA follows: TGTGCCACCAGTGACCCCGGGGGGCGGACAGGGAGTGAAAAACTGTTTTTT. This gives the protein CATSDPGGRTGSEKLFF. This chain uses TRBV24-1 with TRBJ1-4, with 8 bases that match TRBD1. The CDR3 runs 17 residues. V lost 4 bases, J lost 7 bases, and 13 bases stayed unmatched. CDR1 is KGHDR, CDR2 SFDVKD, per germline.

The chain recombines TRBV5-1 with TRBJ2-3; 9 bases match TRBD1. The CDR3 has 15 amino acids. Trimming cost V 0 bases and J 3 bases; bases outside gene matches: 2. Germline V lookup: CDR1 SGHRS, CDR2 YFSETQ. For the CDR3, the DNA is TGCGCCAGCAGCTTGGACGGGACAGGGACAGATACGCAGTATTTT. This encodes CASSLDGTGTDTQYF.

The V and J genes are TRBV5-1 and TRBJ2-2, with 11 bases lining up with TRBD2. In germline, CDR1 is SGHRS, CDR2 YFSETQ. V gave up 6 bases and J gave up 0 bases; unmatched junction bases: 4. The CDR3 extends over 16 amino acids. The CDR3 reads CASTPTSGANTGELFF. CDR3 DNA sequence: TGCGCCAGCACCCCGACTAGCGGGGCGAACACCGGGGAGCTGTTTTTT.

The chain links TRBV15 to TRBJ2-7, with 7 bases lining up with TRBD2. V shed 0 bases and J 2 bases; nucleotides not matched to a gene: 4. Germline-derived CDR1 and CDR2 are LNHNV and YYDKDF (reference sequence). The CDR3 contains 15 residues. CDR3 in DNA: TGTGCCACCAGCAGAGATTTTCGGGGGGCCTACGAGCAGTACTTC. Translating gives CATSRDFRGAYEQYF.

The chain combines TRBV21-1 with TRBJ1-1; the listed D gene, TRBD1, was not tested against the DNA. TRBV21-1 is classified as a pseudogene. The CDR3 has 16 amino acids. The CDR3 DNA reads as TGTGCCAGCCGACAGGGGGCCCTCTTACCCAACACTGAAGCTTTCTTT. Encoded protein: CASRQGALLPNTEAFF.

The chain couples TRBV7-9 to TRBJ1-4; weak D call: TRBD1 (6 bases). This CDR3 comprises 14 residues. The V gene lost 5 bases and the J gene lost 0 bases, with 7 bases spanning the gap. Germline V gives CDR1 SEHNR, CDR2 FQNEAQ (reference sequence). The CDR3 region is CASSPGATNEKLFF. For the CDR3, the DNA is TGTGCCAGCAGCCCAGGGGCAACTAATGAAAAACTGTTTTTT.

The chain combines TRBV9 with TRBJ2-1, with 8 bases that match TRBD2. This CDR3 has 15 amino acids. The junction had 10 bases not matched to a gene; V was cut back by 4 bases and J by 7 bases. CDR1 is SGDLS and CDR2 is YYNGEE in the germline V gene. CDR3 sequence reads: CASSPHLSGGNEQFF. The CDR3 DNA is TGTGCCAGCAGCCCTCATTTGAGCGGGGGTAATGAGCAGTTCTTC.

The chain couples TRBV28 to TRBJ1-4, with D unclear. The germline V gene has CDR1 MDHEN and CDR2 SYDVKM. The ends were cut back, 3 bases at V and 0 bases at J, with 8 bases in the middle. The CDR3 spans 15 residues. Written as DNA, the CDR3 is TGTGCCAGCAGTTTCAGTGGTGCAACTAATGAAAAACTGTTTTTT. This translates into CASSFSGATNEKLFF.

V gene TRBV18 combines with J gene TRBJ1-2; 8 bases match TRBD1. CDR1 is KGHSH, CDR2 LQKENI, per germline. J lost 4 bases, V lost 6 bases, and 10 bases had no gene match. The CDR3 consists of 15 residues. The CDR3 loop reads CASSWGQVVTYGYTF. The DNA for the CDR3 is TGTGCCAGCTCCTGGGGACAGGTCGTAACCTATGGCTACACCTTC.

The rearrangement joins TRBV11-2 to TRBJ1-2; perhaps TRBD1 as D (6 bases). The CDR3 loop spans 16 amino acids. Looked up from germline, CDR1 is SGHAT and CDR2 is FQNNGV. The V end was cut by 1 base, the J end by 3 bases, with 15 bases between. The CDR3 nucleotides are TGTGCCAGCAGCTTAGCGACGCAGGGGATCGACTATGGCTACACCTTC. As protein: CASSLATQGIDYGYTF.

The chain carries TRBV29-1 and TRBJ1-4; D possibly corresponds to TRBD1 (6 bases). The CDR3 runs 14 residues. The ends were cut back, 6 bases at V and 6 bases at J, with 17 bases in the middle. The V gene's germline CDR1 is SQVTM and CDR2 ANQGSEA. This chain's CDR3 is CSVAVQGIDEKLFF. The CDR3 nucleotides are TGCAGCGTGGCAGTACAGGGAATAGATGAAAAACTGTTTTTT.

This chain connects TRBV6-5 to TRBJ1-2; D is uncertain. The germline V and J ends were trimmed by 6 bases and 5 bases, with 10 bases remaining between them. In germline, CDR1 is MNHEY, CDR2 SVGAGI. There are 12 residues in the CDR3. CDR3 DNA sequence: TGTGCCAGCAGAACAGACCATTATGGCTACACCTTC. This gives the protein CASRTDHYGYTF.

The CDR3 region is CASSVWGQENTIYF. The CDR3 bases are TGTGCCAGCAGCGTTTGGGGGCAGGAAAACACCATATATTTT. J is TRBJ1-3 and V is TRBV7-6; perhaps TRBD1 as D (6 bases). The CDR3 runs to 14 residues. CDR1 SGHVS and CDR2 FNYEAQ come from the germline V gene. V dropped 5 bases and J dropped 6 bases, with 14 bases sitting between them.

The V call is TRBV5-1, the J call TRBJ2-7; 7 bases are shared with TRBD1. After removal of 3 bases from V and 9 bases from J, the junction contained 18 bases not matched to a gene. The CDR3 contains 16 residues. Germline V CDR1 and CDR2: SGHRS, YFSETQ. CDR3 sequence: CASSSGGAGGIEGQYF. CDR3 nucleotide sequence: TGCGCCAGCAGCTCCGGCGGAGCAGGGGGAATCGAGGGGCAGTACTTC.